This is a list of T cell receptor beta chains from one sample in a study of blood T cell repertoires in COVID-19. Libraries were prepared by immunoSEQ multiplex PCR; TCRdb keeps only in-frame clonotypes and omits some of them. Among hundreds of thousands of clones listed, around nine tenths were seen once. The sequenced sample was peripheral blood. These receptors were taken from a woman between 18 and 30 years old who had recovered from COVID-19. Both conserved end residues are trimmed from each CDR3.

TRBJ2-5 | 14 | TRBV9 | ASSVAPGGDQETQY
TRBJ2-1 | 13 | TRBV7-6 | ASSLGQTQILEQF
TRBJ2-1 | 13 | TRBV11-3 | ASSPRLAENNEQF
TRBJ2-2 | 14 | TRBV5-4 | ASSLEGGVFAGELF
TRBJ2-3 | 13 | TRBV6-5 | ASSSLAGRTDTQY
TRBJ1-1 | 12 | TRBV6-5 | ASRGTRQGAEAF
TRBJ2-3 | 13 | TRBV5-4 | ASSPRLAGQDTQY
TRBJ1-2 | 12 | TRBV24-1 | ATSDSGRVYGYT
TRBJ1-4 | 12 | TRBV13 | ASSLAGGNEKLF
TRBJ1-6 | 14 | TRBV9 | ASSPGVGQSNSPLH
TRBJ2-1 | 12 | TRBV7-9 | ASRASGRSYEQF
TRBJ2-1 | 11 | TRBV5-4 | ASSLSPYNEQF
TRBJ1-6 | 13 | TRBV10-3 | ATHEGQSDNSPLH
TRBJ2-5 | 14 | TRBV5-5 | ASSLASELEGETQY